A selection of T cell receptor beta chains follows, all from one sample in a study of PD-1 blockade in classical Hodgkin lymphoma. Profiling relied on immunoSEQ multiplex PCR, and the TCRdb table lists in-frame clones only, not all of them. This table has about 35,000 clones, approximately 90% appearing once. Sample: CD4+ T cells from blood. The receptors come from a human donor with classical Hodgkin lymphoma. CDR3s include the opening cysteine and the closing phenylalanine or tryptophan. D genes are given only for firm matches. Not all rows give a size; the values are once, few, many and, for expanded clones, a class.

d_call,v_call,j_call,clone_size,cdr3_aa,cdr3_nt
NA,TRBV15,TRBJ2-5,NA,CATSRAPQRDQETQYF,TGTGCCACCAGCAGAGCCCCCCAAAGGGACCAAGAGACCCAGTACTTC
NA,TRBV6-1,TRBJ2-3,NA,CASSAATATDTQYF,TGTGCCAGCAGTGCTGCGACCGCCACAGATACGCAGTATTTT
TRBD1,TRBV5-4,TRBJ2-1,NA,CASSSPTGANPYNEQFF,TGTGCCAGCAGCTCCCCAACAGGGGCGAACCCCTACAATGAGCAGTTCTTC
TRBD1,TRBV6-5,TRBJ1-5,NA,CASSPGQGLMKPQHF,TGTGCCAGCAGTCCAGGACAGGGCCTTATGAAGCCCCAGCATTTT
TRBD2,TRBV7-3,TRBJ2-2,NA,CASSMKRGSTGELFF,TGTGCCAGCAGCATGAAGCGGGGGTCAACCGGGGAGCTGTTTTTT
NA,TRBV28,TRBJ1-1,NA,CASSSGRGNTEAFF,TGTGCCAGCAGTTCAGGCAGGGGGAACACTGAAGCTTTCTTT
NA,TRBV29-1,TRBJ2-2,NA,CSVKSGNTGELFF,TGCAGCGTTAAGTCAGGGAACACCGGGGAGCTGTTTTTT
TRBD1,TRBV2,TRBJ2-2,once,CASSTDRVGAGELFF,TGTGCCAGCAGTACGGACAGGGTAGGGGCCGGGGAGCTGTTTTTT
TRBD1,TRBV29-1,TRBJ1-2,NA,CSVAGGLNEYGYTF,TGCAGCGTCGCAGGGGGACTTAATGAGTATGGCTACACCTTC
NA,TRBV2,TRBJ2-3,NA,CASSEWMGGGTQYF,TGTGCCAGCAGTGAATGGATGGGAGGGGGTACGCAGTATTTT
NA,TRBV27,TRBJ1-1,NA,CASSFAGRGNTEAFF,TGTGCCAGCAGTTTCGCGGGGCGAGGGAACACTGAAGCTTTCTTT
NA,TRBV2,TRBJ2-1,NA,CASNRHNEQFF,TGTGCCAGCAATAGACACAATGAGCAGTTCTTC
NA,TRBV19,TRBJ1-3,NA,CASTPRWGTSGNTIYF,TGTGCCAGTACCCCCAGGTGGGGCACCTCTGGAAACACCATATATTTT
NA,TRBV7-3,TRBJ1-2,once,CASSLGNYGYTF,TGTGCCAGCAGCTTAGGAAACTATGGCTACACCTTC
NA,TRBV5-1,TRBJ1-1,NA,CASSLAGTNTEAFF,TGCGCCAGCAGCTTGGCGGGAACGAACACTGAAGCTTTCTTT
NA,TRBV28,TRBJ1-1,NA,CASSLVPSRSEAFF,TGTGCCAGCAGTTTGGTCCCCTCACGGTCCGAAGCTTTCTTT
TRBD1,TRBV5-6,TRBJ2-7,NA,CASSFRQGFSEQYF,TGTGCCAGCAGCTTTCGACAGGGCTTTAGCGAGCAGTACTTC
TRBD2,TRBV28,TRBJ2-3,NA,CASSPIPTSGSGDTQYF,TGTGCCAGCAGCCCTATCCCGACTAGCGGGAGCGGTGATACGCAGTATTTT
NA,TRBV29-1,TRBJ2-5,NA,CSGRTEGETQYF,TGCAGCGGGAGGACAGAGGGAGAGACCCAGTACTTC
TRBD1,TRBV7-8,TRBJ1-6,once,CASSLLLGTGKNSPLHF,TGTGCCAGCAGCTTGCTACTAGGGACAGGGAAAAATTCACCCCTCCACTTT
TRBD2,TRBV11-2,TRBJ2-3,once,CASSLIGRYTDTQYF,TGTGCCAGCAGCTTAATCGGGAGGTACACAGATACGCAGTATTTT
NA,TRBV2,TRBJ2-1,NA,CASSAAYNEQFF,TGTGCCAGCAGTGCGGCCTACAATGAGCAGTTCTTC
NA,TRBV7-2,TRBJ2-7,NA,CASGHYEQYF,TGTGCCAGCGGTCACTACGAGCAGTACTTC
NA,TRBV5-6,TRBJ2-2,NA,CASSLGEFGELFF,TGTGCCAGCAGCTTGGGGGAATTCGGGGAGCTGTTTTTT
NA,TRBV5-4,TRBJ1-1,NA,CASSTQGTNTEAFF,TGTGCCAGCAGCACACAGGGTACGAACACTGAAGCTTTCTTT
NA,TRBV5-6,TRBJ2-1,NA,CASSREGGLRYNEQFF,TGTGCCAGCAGCCGGGAAGGAGGACTCCGCTACAATGAGCAGTTCTTC
NA,TRBV5-1,TRBJ2-3,NA,CASSRDTTDTQYF,TGCGCCAGCAGCCGGGACACCACAGATACGCAGTATTTT
NA,TRBV28,TRBJ1-5,NA,CASSAGQTYSNQPQHF,TGTGCCAGCAGCGCGGGGCAGACCTATAGCAATCAGCCCCAGCATTTT
NA,TRBV14,TRBJ1-6,once,CASSQVRYRDLSSYNSPLHF,TGTGCCAGCAGCCAAGTGAGGTATCGGGATTTGAGCTCCTATAATTCACCCCTCCACTTT
NA,TRBV28,TRBJ1-3,once,CASSAPGLGTGNTIYF,TGTGCCAGCAGTGCCCCGGGACTAGGGACTGGAAACACCATATATTTT
NA,TRBV19,TRBJ1-2,NA,CASSIERSRGGYTF,TGTGCCAGTAGTATAGAGCGGTCCCGAGGGGGCTACACCTTC
NA,TRBV28,TRBJ1-5,once,CASSWYSNQPQHF,TGTGCCAGCAGTTGGTATAGCAATCAGCCCCAGCATTTT
NA,TRBV29-1,TRBJ2-3,NA,CSVNQGGGTQYF,TGCAGCGTTAATCAGGGTGGGGGTACGCAGTATTTT
NA,TRBV6-6,TRBJ1-4,NA,CASSYAGTPNEKLFF,TGTGCCAGCAGCTACGCGGGGACTCCTAATGAAAAACTGTTTTTT
TRBD2,TRBV6-4,TRBJ2-1,NA,CASSDSWGTSGGTYNEQFF,TGTGCCAGCAGTGACTCGTGGGGGACTAGCGGGGGGACCTACAATGAGCAGTTCTTC
NA,TRBV15,TRBJ1-5,NA,CATSRDRGGQPQHF,TGTGCCACCAGCAGAGATCGGGGAGGTCAGCCCCAGCATTTT
TRBD2,TRBV11-2,TRBJ2-7,NA,CASSLLAGTYEQYF,TGTGCCAGCAGCTTACTAGCGGGGACCTACGAGCAGTACTTC
TRBD2,TRBV18,TRBJ2-1,NA,CASSPPGGPGSYNEQFF,TGTGCCAGCTCACCCCCGGGAGGGCCGGGCTCCTACAATGAGCAGTTCTTC
NA,TRBV28,TRBJ1-2,NA,CASSLIQGPGYTF,TGTGCCAGCAGTTTGATACAGGGACCTGGCTACACCTTC
NA,TRBV29-1,TRBJ2-7,NA,CSVGRGYEQYF,TGCAGCGTCGGACGGGGCTACGAGCAGTACTTC
NA,TRBV7-2,TRBJ2-7,NA,CASSLASAGDSYEQYF,TGTGCCAGCAGCTTAGCCTCAGCGGGTGATTCCTACGAGCAGTACTTC
NA,TRBV18,TRBJ1-1,NA,CASSRKADGWATEAFF,TGTGCCAGCTCACGTAAAGCGGACGGGTGGGCCACTGAAGCTTTCTTT
NA,TRBV6-6,TRBJ2-7,NA,CASSSAEKPSYEQYF,TGTGCCAGCAGTTCCGCGGAGAAGCCCTCCTACGAGCAGTACTTC
NA,TRBV4-3,TRBJ1-5,NA,CASSRILGSNQPQHF,TGCGCCAGCAGCCGAATCCTTGGGAGCAATCAGCCCCAGCATTTT
NA,TRBV6-5,TRBJ2-6,once,CASSYGESGANVLTF,TGTGCCAGCAGTTACGGGGAGTCTGGGGCCAACGTCCTGACTTTC
NA,TRBV2,TRBJ1-2,few,CASRRTAESVGYTF,TGTGCCAGCAGGCGGACGGCTGAAAGTGTAGGCTACACCTTC
NA,TRBV5-6,TRBJ2-7,NA,CASSPLGTVYEQYF,TGTGCCAGCAGTCCCCTGGGGACGGTCTACGAGCAGTACTTC